This T cell receptor (beta chain) was identified during a study of cytomegalovirus exposure and HLA in healthy donors. Study details: Tens of millions of unique TCRs from HLA-typed donors made up an early data release. Study findings and constraints: A later analysis showed HLA-associated TCR beta chains outstripping equally common others in clonal expansion. The authors later found most CMV-associated TCR beta chains appeared HLA-restricted.

The CDR3 contains 16 residues. V lost 0 bases, J lost 4 bases, and 7 bases stayed unmatched. Germline-derived CDR1 and CDR2 are SEHNR and FQNEAQ (reference sequence). In regard to this clone: Its matching antigen is unknown.

A multiplex PCR was run with 60 Vbeta primers and 13 Jbeta primers. Generated by immunoSEQ multiplex PCR, the TCRdb table keeps only in-frame clones and is missing some. The sample shows 110,000 to 150,000 clones, 65% to 85% of them seen only once. The rearrangement links TRBV7-9 to TRBJ2-7; 9 positions match TRBD1. This receptor was identified in a male donor in good health and CMV-seronegative. The sequencing input was PBMCs. The DNA of the CDR3 is TGTGCCAGCAGCTTAGCGTGGGACAGGGTCGGTTACGAGCAGTACTTC. Residues: CASSLAWDRVGYEQYF.